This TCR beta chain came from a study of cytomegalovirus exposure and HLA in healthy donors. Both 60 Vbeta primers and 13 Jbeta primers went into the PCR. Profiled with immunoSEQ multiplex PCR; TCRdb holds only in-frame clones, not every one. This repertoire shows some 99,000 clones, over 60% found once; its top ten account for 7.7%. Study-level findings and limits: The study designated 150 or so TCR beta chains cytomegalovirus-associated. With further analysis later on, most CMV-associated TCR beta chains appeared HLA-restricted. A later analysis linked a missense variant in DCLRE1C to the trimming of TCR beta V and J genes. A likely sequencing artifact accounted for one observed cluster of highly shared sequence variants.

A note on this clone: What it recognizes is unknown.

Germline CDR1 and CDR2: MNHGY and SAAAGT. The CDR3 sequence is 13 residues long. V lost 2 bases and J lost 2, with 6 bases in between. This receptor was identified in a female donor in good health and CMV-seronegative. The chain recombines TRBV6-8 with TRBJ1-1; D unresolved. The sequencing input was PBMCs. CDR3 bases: TGTGCCAGCAGTTACGGCGGCAACACTGAAGCTTTCTTT. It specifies CASSYGGNTEAFF.